These T cell receptor beta chains were read from a single sample in a study of blood T cell repertoires in COVID-19. The repertoire was sequenced with immunoSEQ multiplex PCR; TCRdb's copy has only in-frame clones and lacks some. The profile shows roughly 41,000 clones, about 85% of them singletons. Input material: peripheral blood. The source is a woman of 80 years or more with acute or convalescent COVID-19. Each CDR3 is given with its conserved first and last residue. D genes are given only for firm matches. Rows may omit the clone size; those that give it use once, few, many or a size class.

abundance: NA; d_gene: NA; j_gene: TRBJ1-6; v_gene: TRBV6-5; len: 15; CDR3nt: TGTGCCAGCATCCCGAACCGGGGGGACAATTCACCCCTCCACTTT; CDR3aa: CASIPNRGDNSPLHF
abundance: few; d_gene: NA; j_gene: TRBJ1-5; v_gene: TRBV19; len: 14; CDR3nt: TGTGCCAGTAGTATAGCGGGGGGCGAGCAGCCCCAGCATTTT; CDR3aa: CASSIAGGEQPQHF
abundance: once; d_gene: NA; j_gene: TRBJ2-7; v_gene: TRBV5-1; len: 15; CDR3nt: TGCGCCAGCAGCCTGGGGGCGGGTAGCACCTACGAGCAGTACTTC; CDR3aa: CASSLGAGSTYEQYF
abundance: few; d_gene: TRBD1; j_gene: TRBJ2-7; v_gene: TRBV3-1/TRBV3-2; len: 15; CDR3nt: TGTGCCAGCAGCCACAGGACAGGGGCCTCCTACGAGCAGTACTTC; CDR3aa: CASSHRTGASYEQYF
abundance: NA; d_gene: TRBD2; j_gene: TRBJ2-1; v_gene: TRBV27; len: 15; CDR3nt: TGTGCCAGCAGACTCGCTAGCGGGGGTAACAATGAGCAGTTCTTC; CDR3aa: CASRLASGGNNEQFF
abundance: NA; d_gene: NA; j_gene: TRBJ1-1; v_gene: TRBV3-1/TRBV3-2; len: 13; CDR3nt: TGTGCCAGCAGCCAAGCTTTTCACACTGAAGCTTTCTTT; CDR3aa: CASSQAFHTEAFF
abundance: NA; d_gene: NA; j_gene: TRBJ1-1; v_gene: TRBV5-1; len: 14; CDR3nt: TGCGCCAGCACCCCTTTTCCGGGGGACACTGAAGCTTTCTTT; CDR3aa: CASTPFPGDTEAFF
abundance: NA; d_gene: TRBD2; j_gene: TRBJ2-3; v_gene: TRBV10-3; len: 15; CDR3nt: TGTGCCATCAGTCGTGCGGGGGGGACCACAGATACGCAGTATTTT; CDR3aa: CAISRAGGTTDTQYF
abundance: NA; d_gene: NA; j_gene: TRBJ2-2; v_gene: TRBV20-1; len: 13; CDR3nt: TGCAGTGCTAGTGTACAGCCTGCCGGGGAGCTGTTTTTT; CDR3aa: CSASVQPAGELFF
abundance: NA; d_gene: TRBD1; j_gene: TRBJ1-2; v_gene: TRBV19; len: 13; CDR3nt: TGTGCCTGTTCACTCGGACAGGGTGACGGCTACACCTTC; CDR3aa: CACSLGQGDGYTF
abundance: NA; d_gene: NA; j_gene: TRBJ2-7; v_gene: TRBV21-1; len: 13; CDR3nt: TGTGCCAGCAGCATGGACAGGGCCCACGAGCAGTACTTC; CDR3aa: CASSMDRAHEQYF
abundance: NA; d_gene: TRBD1; j_gene: TRBJ2-1; v_gene: TRBV10-3; len: 16; CDR3nt: TGTGCCATCAGTGAGTCAGGGACAGGGAATCTTAATGAGCAGTTCTTC; CDR3aa: CAISESGTGNLNEQFF
abundance: NA; d_gene: NA; j_gene: TRBJ1-5; v_gene: TRBV5-5; len: 15; CDR3nt: TGTGCCAGCAGCCTCGACAGCTATAGCAATCAGCCCCAGCATTTT; CDR3aa: CASSLDSYSNQPQHF
abundance: NA; d_gene: TRBD1; j_gene: TRBJ1-2; v_gene: TRBV7-2; len: 15; CDR3nt: TGTGCCAGCAGCCTGGGGACAGGGCAATCCTATGGCTACACCTTC; CDR3aa: CASSLGTGQSYGYTF
abundance: NA; d_gene: TRBD1; j_gene: TRBJ2-7; v_gene: TRBV18; len: 13; CDR3nt: TGTGCCAGCTCACCATTTCAGGGGGCCGAGCAGTACTTC; CDR3aa: CASSPFQGAEQYF
abundance: NA; d_gene: TRBD1; j_gene: TRBJ2-3; v_gene: TRBV7-2; len: 17; CDR3nt: TGTGCCAGCAGCCCAGGGGGTGGGGACAGGGTGAGGAATACGCAGTATTTT; CDR3aa: CASSPGGGDRVRNTQYF
abundance: NA; d_gene: TRBD1; j_gene: TRBJ1-1; v_gene: TRBV9; len: 14; CDR3nt: TGTGCCAGCAGCGTAGGGGGACAGGGGGCGTTAGCTTTCTTT; CDR3aa: CASSVGGQGALAFF
abundance: NA; d_gene: NA; j_gene: TRBJ1-1; v_gene: TRBV5-1; len: 15; CDR3nt: TGCGCCAGCAGCTTGGTGGGGCTAGGAAACACTGAAGCTTTCTTT; CDR3aa: CASSLVGLGNTEAFF
abundance: once; d_gene: TRBD1; j_gene: TRBJ1-6; v_gene: TRBV6-1; len: 20; CDR3nt: TGTGCCAGCAGTGAGAGTTTGGCTAGGACAGGCCGTGGCGTGGGGTCACCCCTCCACTTT; CDR3aa: CASSESLARTGRGVGSPLHF
abundance: NA; d_gene: NA; j_gene: TRBJ1-2; v_gene: TRBV25-1; len: 15; CDR3nt: TGTGCCAGCAGTGGAGGGGGAGGGCGCGTCTATGGCTACACCTTC; CDR3aa: CASSGGGGRVYGYTF
abundance: NA; d_gene: NA; j_gene: TRBJ2-3; v_gene: TRBV6-1; len: 14; CDR3nt: TGTGCCAGCAGTGAAGGGGGCCGCACAGATACGCAGTATTTT; CDR3aa: CASSEGGRTDTQYF
abundance: NA; d_gene: NA; j_gene: TRBJ1-6; v_gene: TRBV12-3/TRBV12-4; len: 13; CDR3nt: TGTGCCAGCAGTTCGATACAGGGTTCACCCCTCCACTTT; CDR3aa: CASSSIQGSPLHF
abundance: NA; d_gene: NA; j_gene: TRBJ1-1; v_gene: TRBV7-3; len: 13; CDR3nt: TGTGCCAGCAGTCCTAGTTATGGGACTGAAGCTTTCTTT; CDR3aa: CASSPSYGTEAFF
abundance: NA; d_gene: NA; j_gene: TRBJ2-3; v_gene: TRBV3-1/TRBV3-2; len: 14; CDR3nt: TGTGCCAGCAGCCCTGCAGGGCTTAGGAATACGCAGTATTTT; CDR3aa: CASSPAGLRNTQYF
abundance: NA; d_gene: NA; j_gene: TRBJ1-4; v_gene: TRBV19; len: 15; CDR3nt: TGTGCCAGTAGTCCAGGGGACGCCTCGGAGGAAAAACTGTTTTTT; CDR3aa: CASSPGDASEEKLFF
abundance: few; d_gene: NA; j_gene: TRBJ2-1; v_gene: TRBV27; len: 11; CDR3nt: TGTGCCACCAGGAGGGAGGATGAGCAGTTCTTC; CDR3aa: CATRREDEQFF